Listed below are T cell receptor beta chains from one sample, sequenced in a study of regulatory and conventional T cells in RAG deficiency. Clones were sequenced by immunoSEQ multiplex PCR, and TCRdb holds only the in-frame ones, with some missing. The sample carries roughly 28,000 clones, around nine tenths recorded once. In addition, the sample was reused for a study of regulatory T cells.

The sample was Tregs sorted from blood. These receptors all stem from a human donor in good health. Each CDR3 is given with its conserved first and last residue. Fields, in order: D gene, clone size, CDR3 length, V gene, J gene, CDR3 DNA, CDR3 protein. D genes are given only for firm matches. Clone size is given for some rows only: seen once, a few or many times, or a class if the clone is expanded.

NA	NA	12	TRBV28	TRBJ1-1	TGTGCCAGCAGCCTCCTTTGGGGTGAAGCTTTCTTT	CASSLLWGEAFF
TRBD2	once	14	TRBV28	TRBJ2-5	TGTGCCAGCAGAGCGACGGGAGGGTCGGAGACCCAGTACTTC	CASRATGGSETQYF
TRBD1	NA	13	TRBV11-2	TRBJ1-5	TGTGCCAGCAGCTTGGAGAATCAGGGGGTAAAGCATTTT	CASSLENQGVKHF
TRBD1	NA	12	TRBV6-5	TRBJ1-1	TGTGCCAGCAGGACAGGGGACACTGAAGCTTTCTTT	CASRTGDTEAFF
NA	NA	13	TRBV19	TRBJ1-1	TGTGCCAGTAGTATAGTACGGGAGACTGAAGCTTTCTTT	CASSIVRETEAFF
NA	once	10	TRBV20-1	TRBJ2-1	TGCAGTGCTAAGGACAATGAGCAGTTCTTC	CSAKDNEQFF
NA	NA	15	TRBV7-2	TRBJ2-7	TGTGCCAGCAGCTTAAATCCCCTAAGCTCCTACGAGCAGTACTTC	CASSLNPLSSYEQYF
TRBD1	NA	15	TRBV9	TRBJ1-5	TGTGCCAGCAGCCTAGGACAGGGCCCTTATCAGCCCCAGCATTTT	CASSLGQGPYQPQHF
NA	NA	16	TRBV7-6	TRBJ2-1	TGTGCCAGCAGGCTAGAGGTAGCGTCCTCCTACAATGAGCAGTTCTTC	CASRLEVASSYNEQFF
NA	NA	17	TRBV11-2	TRBJ1-2	TGTGCCAGCAGCTTCGTAAGGGGCCACCAGACCTTATATGGCTACACCTTC	CASSFVRGHQTLYGYTF
TRBD2	NA	19	TRBV5-6	TRBJ2-1	TGTGCCAGCAGCGTCCCCGGGACTAGCGGAAATCTATCCTACAATGAGCAGTTCTTC	CASSVPGTSGNLSYNEQFF
NA	NA	15	TRBV4-2	TRBJ2-7	TGTGCCAGCAGCCAAGAACCCGGGGCCCGCTACGAGCAGTACTTC	CASSQEPGARYEQYF
NA	once	13	TRBV5-1	TRBJ2-2	TGCGCCAGCAGCTTGGACCCCCGGGGGGAGCTGTTTTTT	CASSLDPRGELFF
NA	once	14	TRBV5-1	TRBJ1-2	TGCGCCAGCAGCGTCGGGACCGGGGGCTATGGCTACACCTTC	CASSVGTGGYGYTF
NA	NA	15	TRBV5-1	TRBJ2-6	TGCGCCAGCGGATCCAGGGGCTCTGGGGCCAACGTCCTGACTTTC	CASGSRGSGANVLTF
NA	NA	15	TRBV9	TRBJ2-7	TGTGCCAGCAGCGTAGGGGCAGCTCTACACTACGAGCAGTACTTC	CASSVGAALHYEQYF
NA	NA	14	TRBV2	TRBJ1-2	TGTGCCAGCAGTCCCGGGTCTTTCACCTATGGCTACACCTTC	CASSPGSFTYGYTF
TRBD1	NA	17	TRBV19	TRBJ1-6	TGTGCCAGTAGTATGACCCCAGGGACAGTGGGGAATTCACCCCTCCACTTT	CASSMTPGTVGNSPLHF
NA	NA	13	TRBV6-1	TRBJ1-6	TGTGCCAGCAGTGAAGTCGGCAAGTCACCCCTCCACTTT	CASSEVGKSPLHF
TRBD1	NA	13	TRBV11-1	TRBJ2-7	TGTGCCAGCAGTCGTGGACAGGGCTACGAGCAGTACTTC	CASSRGQGYEQYF